What follows is one T cell receptor beta chain and its context. Its antigen is still unknown. Per-base qualities were not stored, and no clone one base away is much larger. This entry is derived from a study of T cells in localized non-small cell lung cancer (TCRdb year 2020). As for the study more broadly: Comparing tumors with uninvolved tumor-adjacent lungs, the study looked at the T cell repertoires of 200 to 250 patients with early-stage NSCLC. All 240 or so NSCLC patients in the cohort were treatment-naive and had localized lung tumors that were resected. A mean age of around 66 years was recorded for the NSCLC patients, of whom 129 were male and 95 to 110 were female. What the work shows at the level of the full study, not this receptor alone: Higher T cell density in blood was associated with longer overall survival, whereas higher clonality in adjacent lung was associated with shorter survival. Because multi-region sequencing of the tumors was not done, intratumor heterogeneity could not be ruled out. Because the study design was exploratory, TCR variables were selected using unadjusted p-values without false-discovery rate correction. Of the top 100 tumor clones, a median of approximately 60 were detected in paired uninvolved adjacent lung; around 27 were also among that lung's top 100. The highest T cell clonality was observed in uninvolved tumor-adjacent lung, where clonality exceeded that of tumor, suggesting that antigenic responses were more focused in uninvolved tumor-adjacent lung.

The immunoSEQ Assay was used to sequence TCR beta CDR3 regions from DNA. The original methods were these. T cell density was computed as TCR beta template counts normalized to usable DNA estimated by amplifying housekeeping genes. The preseqR package was used to estimate richness by extrapolating to 400,000 templates for PBMC samples and to 120,000 templates for tissue samples. Clonality was defined as one minus Pielou's evenness. Tissue-enriched TCRs were identified by differential abundance testing using productive amino-acid clonotypes, minimum total count 5 and alpha 0.1. Repertoire overlap between compartments was quantified with the Jaccard Index and Morisita Overlap Index. GLIPH clustered TCR beta CDR3s with public tetramer-defined viral CDR3s; viral motifs required at least three viral sequences plus V-gene enrichment. TCRdb took this table from immuneACCESS and kept in-frame rearrangements with V and J called. Such tables lack part of the clones; where checked against another copy, unresolved V genes explain under half of the gap, and the rest is unexplained. V, J and clone size were drawn from that table, and D and trimming were deduced from the DNA. In this sample the table shows under 35,000 clones, roughly three quarters of which occur a single time. The ten largest clones take up approximately 31% of the sample.

At diagnosis, peripheral blood, uninvolved tumor-adjacent lung and tumor were collected and stored as a combination of fresh-frozen and FFPE material. Blood samples were analyzed as peripheral blood mononuclear cells for TCR repertoire profiling. From the cysteine up to the phenylalanine, the CDR3 has a length of 17 residues. Left in the record is the CDR3 DNA by itself, 51 bases read in frame from the first base. This clonotype originated in a male donor at least 60 years old with stage II squamous cell lung carcinoma. The chain joins TRBV12-2 to TRBJ1-6. TRBV12-2 constitutes a pseudogene. Specimen: peripheral blood, collected before any cancer treatment. DNA sequence: TGTGCAAGTCGCTCCTTGATAGTCCACTCCTATAATTCACCCCTCCACTTT. This codes for CASRSLIVHSYNSPLHF.